These 29 T cell receptor beta chains share one sample of origin, sequenced in a study of siplizumab effects on memory and regulatory T cells. Generated by immunoSEQ multiplex PCR, the TCRdb table keeps only in-frame clones and is missing some. The data contain 120,000 or so clones, roughly 92% of them singletons. Sequencing was carried out using CD4+ T cells sorted from blood. These receptor sequences come from a human donor in good health.

The rearrangement uses TRBV6-5 and TRBJ2-7; D uncertain. Trimming pared 7 bases from V and 8 bases from J, leaving 18 bases between. The CDR3 length is 13 residues. Germline-derived CDR1 and CDR2 are MNHEY and SVGAGI. CDR3 region: CASTNVGYYQQYF. The CDR3 DNA is TGTGCCAGCACCAATGTGGGGTATTACCAGCAGTACTTC.

The J gene is TRBJ1-4, the V gene TRBV11-2, with D uncertain. The CDR3 spans 12 residues. The V and J ends lost 7 bases and 5 bases respectively, with 8 bases between them. CDR1 is SGHAT and CDR2 is FQNNGV in the germline V gene. CDR3 region: CASKGGNEKLFF. The CDR3 bases are TGTGCCAGCAAGGGAGGGAATGAAAAACTGTTTTTT. The full variable domain, in which reference TRBV11-2 and TRBJ1-4 provide the parts outside the CDR3, is EAGVAQSPRYKIIEKRQSVAFWCNPISGHATLYWYQQILGQGPKLLIQFQNNGVVDDSQLPKDRFSAERLKGVDSTLKIQPAKLEDSAVYLCASKGGNEKLFFGSGTQLSVL.

The chain couples TRBV7-9 to TRBJ1-1, with D hard to call. Germline V gene data show CDR1 as SEHNR and CDR2 as FQNEAQ (reference sequence). The CDR3 extends over 17 amino acids. Trimming took off 1 base at V and 5 bases at J, with 20 bases between the two ends. CDR3 nucleotide sequence: TGTGCCAGCAGCTTAGGGGAAGGGTACTCCCTGAGGACTGAAGCTTTCTTT. It yields the protein CASSLGEGYSLRTEAFF.

The chain uses TRBV6-6 and TRBJ1-2; D might be TRBD1 (5 bases). Germline V gene sequence: CDR1 MNHNY, CDR2 SVGAGI (reference sequence). The V and J ends lost 11 bases and 3 bases respectively, with 19 bases between them. This CDR3 region has 14 residues. This CDR3 reads CAGRGGTSDYGYTF. In nucleotides, the CDR3 is TGTGCCGGAAGGGGAGGGACTTCGGACTATGGCTACACCTTC.

The gene calls are TRBV2 and TRBJ2-7; no definite D call. The CDR3 totals 13 residues. Trimming stripped 11 bases from V and 2 bases from J, with 16 bases between. The germline gives CDR1 SNHLY, CDR2 FYNNEI. The CDR3 protein is CASVNPQPYEQYF. For the CDR3, the DNA is TGTGCCTCCGTGAACCCCCAGCCCTACGAGCAGTACTTC.

The chain joins TRBV29-1 to TRBJ2-1, with D perhaps matching TRBD1 (6 bases). The CDR3 length is 13 residues. The germline V and J ends were trimmed by 7 bases and 0 bases, with 10 bases remaining between them. The V gene's germline CDR1 is SQVTM and CDR2 ANQGSEA. The CDR3 is CSAGQSSYNEQFF. The CDR3 coding sequence is TGCAGCGCGGGACAAAGCTCCTACAATGAGCAGTTCTTC.

The CDR3, as DNA: TGTGCCAGCAGCCAGGACAGCGGGACCCAGTACTTC. This sequence encodes CASSQDSGTQYF. J is TRBJ2-5 and V is TRBV16, with TRBD1 as a possible D gene (6 bases). V was clipped by 3 bases and J by 7 bases, with 9 bases between them. The CDR3 has 12 amino acids. Germline CDR1 and CDR2: KGHSY and FQNENV.

The gene calls are TRBV7-9 and TRBJ2-7; D gene unclear. CDR1 and CDR2 from the germline V gene are SEHNR and FQNEAQ (reference sequence). The CDR3 has 18 residues. V gave up 5 bases and J gave up 5 bases, with 28 bases separating them. The CDR3 DNA reads TGTGCCAGCAGCCCACTAAAGGGTCACCTCTTTCAATTCCACGAGCAGTACTTC. Translating it yields CASSPLKGHLFQFHEQYF.

This chain links TRBV5-5 with TRBJ1-2; TRBD1 aligns across 7 bases. The length of the CDR3 is 17 residues. Germline CDR1 and CDR2: SGHKS and YYEKEE (reference sequence). Losses at the gene ends were 5 bases for V and 4 bases for J; bases not matched to a gene: 17. CDR3 region: CASSLIRTGVRVYGYTF. CDR3 nucleotide sequence: TGTGCCAGCAGTCTAATACGTACAGGGGTCCGTGTCTATGGCTACACCTTC.

The V call is TRBV20-1, the J call TRBJ1-2, with TRBD1 matching over 7 bases. Germline-derived CDR1 and CDR2 are DFQATT and SNEGSKA (reference sequence). V was clipped by 6 bases and J by 8 bases; unmatched bases: 6. CDR3 length equals 11 residues. The CDR3 loop reads CSAGTAQGYTF. As DNA, the CDR3 is TGCAGTGCGGGGACAGCACAAGGCTACACCTTC.

The chain has TRBV5-1 and TRBJ2-2, with 10 bases matching TRBD2. The CDR3 consists of 16 residues. Germline loops: CDR1 SGHRS, CDR2 YFSETQ. V lost 0 bases to trimming and J lost 5 bases; unmatched junction nucleotides: 4. CDR3: CASSLAGSGRTGELFF. CDR3 in DNA: TGCGCCAGCAGCTTGGCCGGTAGCGGGAGGACCGGGGAGCTGTTTTTT.

The chain's CDR3 is CAISALAGGTTQETQYF. Here the CDR3 DNA reads TGTGCCATCAGTGCCCTAGCGGGGGGAACTACTCAAGAGACCCAGTACTTC. The rearrangement links TRBV10-3 to TRBJ2-5, with 11 nucleotides matching TRBD2. This CDR3 contains 17 residues. V shed 4 bases, J shed 2 bases, and the junction held 9 bases outside the gene matches. Germline CDR1 ENHRY, CDR2 SYGVKD.

The V call is TRBV13, the J call TRBJ2-2, with D unclear. The germline V gene has CDR1 PRHDT and CDR2 FYEKMQ (reference sequence). The CDR3 runs to 13 residues. V lost 6 bases and J lost 3, with 8 bases in between. The CDR3 DNA is TGTGCCAGCAGACCATTGGACACCGGGGAGCTGTTTTTT. This sequence encodes CASRPLDTGELFF.

The chain couples TRBV19 to TRBJ2-1; 9 bases are a match to TRBD2. The germline CDR1 and CDR2 sequences are LNHDA and SQIVND (reference sequence). Unmatched junction bases numbered 13, after V lost 5 bases and J lost 2 bases. CDR3 length equals 18 residues. The CDR3 nucleotides read TGTGCCAGTAGTCCTCGGCGGGGAGCGGGAGGAACCTACAATGAGCAGTTCTTC. Its translation: CASSPRRGAGGTYNEQFF.

This clone was observed a single time. The gene calls are TRBV2 and TRBJ1-4; the D gene is possibly TRBD1 (5 bases). With 8 bases removed from V and 9 bases from J, the gap between germline ends came to 13 bases. The CDR3 consists of 12 residues. Germline V gene lookup returns CDR1 SNHLY and CDR2 FYNNEI. The chain's CDR3 is CASRGEYQKLFF. CDR3 DNA: TGTGCCAGCCGGGGGGAATACCAAAAACTGTTTTTT. Complete variable domain (other parts from reference TRBV2 and TRBJ1-4): EPEVTQTPSHQVTQMGQEVILRCVPISNHLYFYWYRQILGQKVEFLVSFYNNEISEKSEIFDDQFSVERPDGSNFTLKIRSTKLEDSAMYFCASRGEYQKLFFGSGTQLSVL.

The genes are TRBV4-2 and TRBJ1-2; TRBD1 is a possible D gene (5 bases). The CDR3 has 17 amino acids. V lost 0 bases to trimming and J lost 5 bases, with 19 bases between them. Per the germline V gene, CDR1 is LGHNA and CDR2 is YNFKEQ. The DNA of the CDR3 is TGTGCCAGCAGCCAAGAGTCGGGGGAACCCTCTGGGTATGGCTACACCTTC. Translation: CASSQESGEPSGYGYTF.

This chain joins TRBV11-2 and TRBJ2-2, with TRBD2 matching 8 bases. The CDR3 consists of 15 residues. V shed 8 bases, J shed 7 bases, and the junction held 12 bases outside the gene matches. Germline lookup yields CDR1 SGHAT and CDR2 FQNNGV. This CDR3 reads CASRVSGRVGGELFF. The CDR3 region has the DNA TGTGCCAGCCGAGTGAGCGGGAGAGTCGGCGGGGAGCTGTTTTTT.

The V call is TRBV29-1, the J call TRBJ2-5; D possibly corresponds to TRBD1 (6 bases). Trimming took 7 bases from V and 7 from J, leaving 16 bases between them. The CDR3 runs to 12 residues. Germline values: CDR1 SQVTM, CDR2 ANQGSEA. The CDR3 sequence is CSAYREERTQYF. CDR3 in DNA: TGCAGCGCTTACAGGGAAGAGAGGACCCAGTACTTC.

The rearrangement uses TRBV19 and TRBJ2-1; D is unresolved. Trimming shortened V by 5 bases and J by 10 bases, and 18 bases separated the two germline ends. Germline CDR1 is LNHDA and CDR2 is SQIVND (reference sequence). CDR3 length: 14 residues. DNA of the CDR3: TGTGCCAGTAGTCCCCTAGACTCCCTCGGGGAGCAGTTCTTC. It is translated as CASSPLDSLGEQFF.

This clone occurred once. For the CDR3, the DNA is TGCGCCAGCAGCCCGGGACAGGGTGGCACTGAAGCTTTCTTT. Encoded protein: CASSPGQGGTEAFF. This chain uses TRBV5-1 with TRBJ1-1; 9 bases are shared with TRBD1. The CDR3 runs to 14 residues. Germline CDR1 reads SGHRS; CDR2 reads YFSETQ. V was clipped by 4 bases and J by 4 bases; unmatched bases: 5.

This chain links TRBV6-6 with TRBJ2-5; maybe TRBD2 (6 bases). The CDR3 is 13 amino acids. Germline V gene lookup returns CDR1 MNHNY and CDR2 SVGAGI (reference sequence). V lost 6 bases to trimming and J lost 9 bases, with 17 bases between them. The DNA for the CDR3 is TGTGCCAGCAGCTGGGACTCCGTCGGGTCCCAGTACTTC. Residues: CASSWDSVGSQYF.

CDR3: CASSQEEPSGGAWAKNIQYF. The CDR3 nucleotides read TGCGCCAGCAGCCAAGAGGAACCCAGCGGGGGGGCCTGGGCCAAAAACATTCAGTACTTC. The rearrangement joins TRBV4-1 to TRBJ2-4, with 10 bases identical to TRBD2. The length of the CDR3 is 20 residues. Germline V gene sequence: CDR1 MGHRA, CDR2 YSYEKL. Trimming cost V 0 bases and J 1 base; bases outside gene matches: 12.

The chain combines TRBV27 with TRBJ2-5; a weak D match, TRBD2 (5 bases). This CDR3 comprises 14 residues. The V end lost 6 bases, the J end lost 1 base, and 12 bases lay between the germline ends. Germline CDR1 MNHEY, CDR2 SMNVEV (reference sequence). The CDR3, as DNA: TGTGCCAGCAGCCCCCGAGGGCCCCAAGAGACCCAGTACTTC. Translating gives CASSPRGPQETQYF.

This clone was picked up a small number of times. The rearrangement uses TRBV27 and TRBJ1-5; D unresolved. V was pared by 3 bases and J by 3 bases, with 12 bases between. The germline gives CDR1 MNHEY, CDR2 SMNVEV (reference sequence). The CDR3 contains 15 residues. CDR3 in amino acids: CASSLGRLHNQPQHF. In DNA form, the CDR3 reads TGTGCCAGCAGTTTGGGGAGACTTCACAATCAGCCCCAGCATTTT.

The V gene is TRBV4-1, the J gene TRBJ2-5, with D possibly being TRBD1 (6 bases). This CDR3 is built from 20 residues. CDR1 MGHRA and CDR2 YSYEKL come from the germline V gene. The V end lost 1 base, the J end lost 1 base, and 25 bases lay between the germline ends. The CDR3 sequence: CASSQGRSRGTALFQETQYF. The CDR3 DNA reads TGCGCCAGCAGCCAAGGGAGGTCCAGGGGAACTGCACTTTTCCAAGAGACCCAGTACTTC.

The genes are TRBV9 and TRBJ2-2; unclear D gene. The CDR3 is 14 residues long. Germline loops: CDR1 SGDLS, CDR2 YYNGEE. V was cut by 0 bases and J by 1 base, with 4 bases left in between. CDR3 residues: CASSVAGNTGELFF. Written as DNA, the CDR3 is TGTGCCAGCAGCGTAGCAGGGAACACCGGGGAGCTGTTTTTT.

V gene TRBV5-4 combines with J gene TRBJ2-2; 9 positions match TRBD1. Germline V gene lookup returns CDR1 SGHNT and CDR2 YYREEE (reference sequence). Trimming cost V 4 bases and J 3 bases; bases outside gene matches: 4. The CDR3 runs to 15 residues. The CDR3 sequence is CASSADRGDTGELFF. CDR3 DNA sequence: TGTGCCAGCAGCGCCGACAGGGGGGACACCGGGGAGCTGTTTTTT.

The chain carries TRBV6-1 and TRBJ2-3; 11 bases fit TRBD1. This CDR3 comprises 16 residues. Germline trimming cut 3 bases from V and 7 bases from J; bases unmatched to any gene: 9. The V gene's germline CDR1 is MNHNS and CDR2 SASEGT. The DNA for the CDR3 is TGTGCCAGCAGTGACCCCGGGACAGGGGGTGGCAATACGCAGTATTTT. This encodes CASSDPGTGGGNTQYF.

The rearrangement links TRBV30 to TRBJ1-5; D uncertain. Trimming took off 5 bases at V and 0 bases at J, with 11 bases between the two ends. Germline lookup yields CDR1 GTSNPN and CDR2 SVGIG (reference sequence). The CDR3 is 14 amino acids. The chain's CDR3 is CAWGSGNSNQPQHF. As DNA, the CDR3 is TGTGCCTGGGGGAGCGGAAATAGCAATCAGCCCCAGCATTTT. Variable domain in full (rest from reference TRBV30 and TRBJ1-5): SQTIHQWPATLVQPVGSPLSLECTVEGTSNPNLYWYRQAAGRGLQLLFYSVGIGQISSEVPQNLSASRPQDRQFILSSKKLLLSDSGFYLCAWGSGNSNQPQHFGDGTRLSIL.